This T cell receptor (beta chain) comes out of a study of CD8 T cells in Susac syndrome. Remarks on this clonotype: Its antigen is unidentified.

The V end was cut by 6 bases, the J end by 1 base, with 18 bases between. CDR1 and CDR2 (germline): MNHEY, SMNVEV (reference sequence). The CDR3 is made up of 16 amino acids. From blood CD8+ and CD4+ T cells, TCR beta sequences were generated. Negative isolation yielded CD8+ and CD4+ T cells; FACS enriched TEMRA cells. Overall study results and limits: Individuals included in the TCR sequencing and HLA analysis were acknowledged by the study to be relatively few in number.

The authors reverse transcribed roughly 0.5 to 1 ug RNA with random hexamers. An immunoSEQ multiplex PCR amplified TCR beta CDR3 over 54 Vbeta and 13 Jbeta. TCRdb used MiXCR to reprocess the immunoSEQ multiplex PCR reads, holding one entry per CDR3 protein. This sample carries about 400,000 distinct CDR3 sequences, approximately 85% of them seen once, and the ten largest clones take approximately 0.11%. The TCR was taken from a human donor with multiple sclerosis. The rearrangement uses TRBV27 and TRBJ1-1, with D perhaps matching TRBD1 (6 bases). The specimen sequenced was CD8+ T cells from PBMCs. The CDR3 protein is CASSIWMGASNTEAFF. CDR3 in DNA: TGTGCCAGCAGCATCTGGATGGGGGCCTCGAACACTGAAGCTTTCTTT.